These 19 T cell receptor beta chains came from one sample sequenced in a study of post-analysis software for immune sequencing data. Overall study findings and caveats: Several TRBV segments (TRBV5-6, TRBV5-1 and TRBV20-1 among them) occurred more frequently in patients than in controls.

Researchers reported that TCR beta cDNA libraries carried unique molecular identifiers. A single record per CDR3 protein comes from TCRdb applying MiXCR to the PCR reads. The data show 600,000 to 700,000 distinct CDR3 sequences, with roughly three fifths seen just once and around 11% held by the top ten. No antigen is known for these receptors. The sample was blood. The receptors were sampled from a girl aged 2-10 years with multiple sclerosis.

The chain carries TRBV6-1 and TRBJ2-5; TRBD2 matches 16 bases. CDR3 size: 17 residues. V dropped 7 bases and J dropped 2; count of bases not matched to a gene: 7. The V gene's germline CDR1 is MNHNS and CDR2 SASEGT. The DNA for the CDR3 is TGTGCCAGCACCAAGGGACTAGCGGGGGGGGCTCAAGAGACCCAGTACTTC. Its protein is CASTKGLAGGAQETQYF.

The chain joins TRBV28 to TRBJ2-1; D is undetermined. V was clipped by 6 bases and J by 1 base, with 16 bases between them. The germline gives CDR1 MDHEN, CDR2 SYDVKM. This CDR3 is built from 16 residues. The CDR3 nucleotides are TGTGCCAGCAGGCATGCCACAGAACGATCCTACAATGAGCAGTTCTTC. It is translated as CASRHATERSYNEQFF.

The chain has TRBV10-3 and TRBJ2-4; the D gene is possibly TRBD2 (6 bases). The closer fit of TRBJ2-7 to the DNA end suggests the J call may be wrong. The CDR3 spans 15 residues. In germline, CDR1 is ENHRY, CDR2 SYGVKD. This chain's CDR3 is CAISESYGSSYEQYF. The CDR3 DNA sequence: TGTGCCATCAGTGAGTCATACGGGAGCTCCTACGAGCAGTACTTC.

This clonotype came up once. The CDR3 nucleotides are TGTGCCAGCAGTGAGGACAGGGTAGACCATGGCTACACCTTC. It translates to CASSEDRVDHGYTF. The J gene is TRBJ1-2, the V gene TRBV6-5, with 8 bases fitting TRBD1. Looked up from germline, CDR1 is MNHEY and CDR2 is SVGAGI. The CDR3 totals 14 residues. After removal of 5 bases from V and 6 bases from J, the junction contained 8 bases not matched to a gene.

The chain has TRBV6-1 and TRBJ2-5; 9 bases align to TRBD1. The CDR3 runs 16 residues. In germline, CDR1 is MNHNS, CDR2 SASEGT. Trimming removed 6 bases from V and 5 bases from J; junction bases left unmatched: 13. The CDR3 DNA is TGTGCCAGCAGCCAGAAAACCGGGACAGGGAAGGAGACCCAGTACTTC. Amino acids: CASSQKTGTGKETQYF.

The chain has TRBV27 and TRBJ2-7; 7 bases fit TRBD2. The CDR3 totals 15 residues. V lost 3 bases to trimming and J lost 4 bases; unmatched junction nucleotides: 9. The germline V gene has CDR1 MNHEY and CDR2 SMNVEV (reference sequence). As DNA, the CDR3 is TGTGCCAGCAGTTTCTCCGGGACTACTTCTTACGAGCAGTACTTC. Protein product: CASSFSGTTSYEQYF.

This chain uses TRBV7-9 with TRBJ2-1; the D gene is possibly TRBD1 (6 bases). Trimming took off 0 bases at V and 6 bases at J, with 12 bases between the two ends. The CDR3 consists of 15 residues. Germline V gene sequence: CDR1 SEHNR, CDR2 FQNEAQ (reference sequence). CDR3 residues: CASSLAQGLGNEQFF. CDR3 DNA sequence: TGTGCCAGCAGCTTAGCTCAGGGGTTAGGCAATGAGCAGTTCTTC.

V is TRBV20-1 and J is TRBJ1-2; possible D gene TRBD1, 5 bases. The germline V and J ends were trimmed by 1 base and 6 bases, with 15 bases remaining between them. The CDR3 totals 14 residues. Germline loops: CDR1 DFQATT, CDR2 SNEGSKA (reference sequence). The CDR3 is CSARAGSHTDGYTF. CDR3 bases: TGCAGTGCTAGAGCAGGGTCCCACACCGATGGCTACACCTTC.

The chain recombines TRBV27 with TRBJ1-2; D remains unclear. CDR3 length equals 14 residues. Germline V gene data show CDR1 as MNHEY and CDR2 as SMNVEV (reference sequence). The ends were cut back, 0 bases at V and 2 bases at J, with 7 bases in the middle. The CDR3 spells CASSLSPANYGYTF. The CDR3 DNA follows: TGTGCCAGCAGTTTATCCCCAGCGAACTATGGCTACACCTTC.

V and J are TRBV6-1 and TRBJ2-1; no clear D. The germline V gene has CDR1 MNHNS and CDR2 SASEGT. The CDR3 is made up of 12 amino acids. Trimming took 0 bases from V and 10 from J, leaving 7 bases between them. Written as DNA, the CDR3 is TGTGCCAGCAGTGAAGCCCGGCGAGAGCAGTTCTTC. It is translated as CASSEARREQFF.

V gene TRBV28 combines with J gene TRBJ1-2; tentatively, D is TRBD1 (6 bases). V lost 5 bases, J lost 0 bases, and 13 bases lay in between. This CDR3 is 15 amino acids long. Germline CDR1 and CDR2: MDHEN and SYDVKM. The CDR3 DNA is TGTGCCAGCAGTCGAGCTCGGGACACTAACTATGGCTACACCTTC. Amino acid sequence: CASSRARDTNYGYTF.

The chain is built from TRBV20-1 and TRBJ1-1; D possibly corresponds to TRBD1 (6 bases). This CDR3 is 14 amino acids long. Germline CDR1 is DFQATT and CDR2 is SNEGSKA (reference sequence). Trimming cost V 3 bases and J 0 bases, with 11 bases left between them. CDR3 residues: CSASVDSLNTEAFF. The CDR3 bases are TGCAGTGCTAGTGTGGACAGCTTGAACACTGAAGCTTTCTTT.

CDR3: CATSRDGQANTGELFF. CDR3 nucleotide sequence: TGTGCCACCAGCAGAGATGGACAGGCGAACACCGGGGAGCTGTTTTTT. The genes are TRBV15 and TRBJ2-2, with 7 bases lining up with TRBD1. The CDR3 length is 16 residues. The germline V gene encodes CDR1 LNHNV and CDR2 YYDKDF (reference sequence). V was pared by 0 bases and J by 0 bases, with 1 base of the junction left unmatched.

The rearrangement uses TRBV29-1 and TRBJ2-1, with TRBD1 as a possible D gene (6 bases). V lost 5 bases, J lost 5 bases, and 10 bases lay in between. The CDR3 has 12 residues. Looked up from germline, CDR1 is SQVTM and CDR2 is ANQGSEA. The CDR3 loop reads CSVQKGDNEQFF. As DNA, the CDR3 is TGCAGCGTTCAGAAGGGGGACAATGAGCAGTTCTTC.

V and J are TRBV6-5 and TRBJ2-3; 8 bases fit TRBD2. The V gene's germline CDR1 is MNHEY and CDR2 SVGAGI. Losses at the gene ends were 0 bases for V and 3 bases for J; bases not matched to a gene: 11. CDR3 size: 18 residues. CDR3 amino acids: CASSYSSGGTSSTDTQYF. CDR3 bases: TGTGCCAGCAGTTACTCGAGCGGGGGAACCTCTAGTACAGATACGCAGTATTTT.

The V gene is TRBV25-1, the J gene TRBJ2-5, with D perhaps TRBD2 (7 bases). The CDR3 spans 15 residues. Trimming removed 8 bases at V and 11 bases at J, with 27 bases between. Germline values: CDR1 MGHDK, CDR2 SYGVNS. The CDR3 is CASAQSGGAPWEQYF. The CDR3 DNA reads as TGTGCCAGCGCCCAGTCTGGGGGGGCGCCCTGGGAGCAGTACTTC.

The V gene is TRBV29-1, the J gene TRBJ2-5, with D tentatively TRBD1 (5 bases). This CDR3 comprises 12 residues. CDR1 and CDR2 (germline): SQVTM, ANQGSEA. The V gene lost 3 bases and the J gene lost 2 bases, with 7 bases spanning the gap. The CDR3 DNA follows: TGCAGCGTTGACAGGGAACAAGAGACCCAGTACTTC. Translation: CSVDREQETQYF.

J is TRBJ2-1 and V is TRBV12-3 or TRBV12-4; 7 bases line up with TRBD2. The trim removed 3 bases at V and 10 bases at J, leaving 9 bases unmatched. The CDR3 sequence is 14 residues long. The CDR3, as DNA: TGTGCCAGCAGTTTTAGCGGGCCCGGGGGGGAGCAGTTCTTC. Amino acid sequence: CASSFSGPGGEQFF.

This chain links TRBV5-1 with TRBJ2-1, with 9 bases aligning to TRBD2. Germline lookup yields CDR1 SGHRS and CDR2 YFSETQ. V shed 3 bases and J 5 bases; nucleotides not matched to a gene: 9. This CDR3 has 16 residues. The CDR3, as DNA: TGCGCCAGCAGCTCGGTAAGCGGGAGGCTAAACAATGAGCAGTTCTTC. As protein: CASSSVSGRLNNEQFF.